This T cell receptor beta chain comes out of a study of T cells in Graves' hyperthyroidism and ophthalmopathy. This clonotype was observed many times. Authors of the study amplified TCR beta CDR3 regions from RNA transcripts. An initial round of RT-PCR targeting the TCR CDR3 relied on the HTBI primer set. TCRdb independently ran MiXCR on the multiplex PCR reads; one entry per CDR3 protein. Of about 560,000 distinct CDR3 sequences listed, approximately 15% are singletons. What was sequenced was blood. This receptor was obtained from a woman aged 25 to 39 with Graves' hyperthyroidism.

The CDR3 nucleotides read TGTGCCAGCAGCGTAGGCTCCCAGACTCCCAATATAGAGCAGTACTTC. It translates to CASSVGSQTPNIEQYF. The chain joins TRBV9 to TRBJ2-7; D is ambiguous. V was shortened by 0 bases and J by 7 bases, with 20 bases between the two germline ends. The V gene's germline CDR1 is SGDLS and CDR2 YYNGEE. The CDR3 length is 16 residues. Full variable domain (missing parts from reference TRBV9 and TRBJ2-7): DSGVTQTPKHLITATGQRVTLRCSPRSGDLSVYWYQQSLDQGLQFLIQYYNGEERAKGNILERFSAQQFPDLHSELNLSSLELGDSALYFCASSVGSQTPNIEQYFGPGTRLTVT.